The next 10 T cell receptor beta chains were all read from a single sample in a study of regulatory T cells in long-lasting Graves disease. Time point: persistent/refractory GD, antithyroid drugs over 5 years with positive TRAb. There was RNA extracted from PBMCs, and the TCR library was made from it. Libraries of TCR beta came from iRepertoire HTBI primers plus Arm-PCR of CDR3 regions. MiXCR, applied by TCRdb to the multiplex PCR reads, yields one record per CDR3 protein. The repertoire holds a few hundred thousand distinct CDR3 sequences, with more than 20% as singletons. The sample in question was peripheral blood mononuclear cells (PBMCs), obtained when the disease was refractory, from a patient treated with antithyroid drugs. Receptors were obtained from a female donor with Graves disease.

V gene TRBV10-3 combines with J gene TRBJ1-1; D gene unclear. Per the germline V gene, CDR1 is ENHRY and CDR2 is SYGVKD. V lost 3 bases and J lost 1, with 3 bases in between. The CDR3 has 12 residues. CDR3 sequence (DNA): TGTGCCATCAGTGAAGCGAACACTGAAGCTTTCTTT. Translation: CAISEANTEAFF.

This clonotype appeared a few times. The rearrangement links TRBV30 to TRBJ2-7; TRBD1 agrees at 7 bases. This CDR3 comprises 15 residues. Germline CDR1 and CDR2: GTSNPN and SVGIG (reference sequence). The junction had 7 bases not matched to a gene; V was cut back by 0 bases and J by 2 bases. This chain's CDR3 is CAWSVIGQAPYEQYF. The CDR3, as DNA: TGTGCCTGGAGTGTAATAGGACAGGCCCCCTACGAGCAGTACTTC.

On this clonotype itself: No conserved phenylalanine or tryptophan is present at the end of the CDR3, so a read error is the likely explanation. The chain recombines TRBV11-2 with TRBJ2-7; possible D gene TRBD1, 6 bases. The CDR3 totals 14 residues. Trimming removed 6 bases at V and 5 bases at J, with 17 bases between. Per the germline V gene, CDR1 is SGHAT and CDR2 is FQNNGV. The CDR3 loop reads CASSPGTFINEQYL. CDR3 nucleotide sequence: TGTGCCAGCAGTCCCGGGACATTCATAAACGAGCAGTACCTC.

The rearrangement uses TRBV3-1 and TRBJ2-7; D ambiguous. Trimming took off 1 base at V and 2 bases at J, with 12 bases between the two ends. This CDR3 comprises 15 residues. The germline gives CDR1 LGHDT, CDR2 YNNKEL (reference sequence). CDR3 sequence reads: CASSQVPGPPYEQYF. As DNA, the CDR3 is TGTGCCAGCAGCCAAGTCCCGGGCCCCCCCTACGAGCAGTACTTC.

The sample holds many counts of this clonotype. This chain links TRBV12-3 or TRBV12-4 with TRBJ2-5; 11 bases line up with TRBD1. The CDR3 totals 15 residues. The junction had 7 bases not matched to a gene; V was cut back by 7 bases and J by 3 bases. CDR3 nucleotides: TGTGCCAGCACCCCGCCGGGACAGGGGGAAGAGACCCAGTACTTC. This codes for CASTPPGQGEETQYF.

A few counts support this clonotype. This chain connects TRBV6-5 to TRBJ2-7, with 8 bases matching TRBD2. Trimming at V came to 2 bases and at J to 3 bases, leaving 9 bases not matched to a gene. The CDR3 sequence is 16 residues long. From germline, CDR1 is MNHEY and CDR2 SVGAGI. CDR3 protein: CASSYPLGLVNYEQYF. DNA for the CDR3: TGTGCCAGCAGTTACCCCCTGGGACTAGTAAACTACGAGCAGTACTTC.

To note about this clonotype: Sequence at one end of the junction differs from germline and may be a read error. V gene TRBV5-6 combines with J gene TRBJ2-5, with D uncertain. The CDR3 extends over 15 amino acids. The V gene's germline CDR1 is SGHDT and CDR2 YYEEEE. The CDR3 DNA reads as TGTACCAGCAGCTTGGTTGGCAGCTACCAAGAGACCCAGTACTTC. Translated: CTSSLVGSYQETQYF.

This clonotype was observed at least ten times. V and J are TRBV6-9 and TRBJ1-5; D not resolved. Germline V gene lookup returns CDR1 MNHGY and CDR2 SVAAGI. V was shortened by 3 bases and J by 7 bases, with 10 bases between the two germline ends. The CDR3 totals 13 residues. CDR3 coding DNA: TGTGCCAGCAGTTACTCCCCTTGGCAGCCCCAGCATTTT. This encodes CASSYSPWQPQHF.

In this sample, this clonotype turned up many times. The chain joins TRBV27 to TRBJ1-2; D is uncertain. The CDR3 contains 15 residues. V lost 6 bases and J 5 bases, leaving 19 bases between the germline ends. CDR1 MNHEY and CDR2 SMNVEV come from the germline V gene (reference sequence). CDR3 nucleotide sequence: TGTGCCAGCAGCTCCGACGGACTAAAAGCATATGGCTACACCTTC. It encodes CASSSDGLKAYGYTF.

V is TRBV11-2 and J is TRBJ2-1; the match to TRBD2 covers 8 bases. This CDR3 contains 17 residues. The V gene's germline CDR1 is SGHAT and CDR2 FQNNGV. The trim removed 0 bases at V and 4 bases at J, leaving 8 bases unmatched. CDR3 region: CASSLDPGREVYNEQFF. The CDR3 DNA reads TGTGCCAGCAGCTTAGATCCTGGGCGGGAGGTATACAATGAGCAGTTCTTC. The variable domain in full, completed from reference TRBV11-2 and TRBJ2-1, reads EAGVAQSPRYKIIEKRQSVAFWCNPISGHATLYWYQQILGQGPKLLIQFQNNGVVDDSQLPKDRFSAERLKGVDSTLKIQPAKLEDSAVYLCASSLDPGREVYNEQFFGPGTRLTVL.